This is a list of T cell receptor beta chains from one sample in a study of regulatory T cells in long-lasting Graves disease. TCRdb reprocessed the multiplex PCR reads via MiXCR and lists one record per CDR3 protein. Altogether over 200,000 distinct CDR3 sequences are present, 15% to 20% being singletons, with the ten largest covering around 15%. The data were also submitted as part of a second study, on T cells in Graves' hyperthyroidism and ophthalmopathy.

The starting material was peripheral blood mononuclear cells (PBMCs), obtained at new diagnosis, from a patient treated with antithyroid drugs. Source of these receptors: a woman aged 25 to 45 with Graves disease. Each CDR3 is given with its conserved first and last residue. D genes are given only for firm matches. Clone size, where shown, is once, few, many, or a class for clones that have expanded.

clone_size,cdr3_length,d_call,j_call,v_call,cdr3_aa,cdr3_nt
many,17,-,TRBJ1-5,TRBV5-1,CASSLDPAGTSNQPQHF,TGTGCCAGCAGCTTGGACCCGGCAGGGACGAGCAATCAGCCCCAGCATTTT
many,12,TRBD1,TRBJ1-1,TRBV7-9,CASSLDQGAAFF,TGTGCCAGCAGCTTAGATCAGGGGGCAGCTTTCTTT
many,14,TRBD2,TRBJ2-5,TRBV12-3/TRBV12-4,CASSVNQGGETQYF,TGTGCCAGCAGTGTAAACCAGGGAGGGGAGACCCAGTACTTC
-,14,TRBD1,TRBJ2-7,TRBV4-2,CASGTGTDLYEQYF,TGTGCCAGCGGTACCGGGACAGACCTCTACGAGCAGTACTTC
few,13,-,TRBJ1-6,TRBV20-1,CSAPGEGGSPLHF,TGCAGTGCTCCCGGTGAAGGGGGTTCACCCCTCCACTTT
many,11,-,TRBJ1-1,TRBV12-3/TRBV12-4,CASSSSREAFF,TGTGCCAGCTCCTCTTCCAGGGAAGCTTTCTTT
many,16,TRBD1,TRBJ1-2,TRBV7-9,CASSLSNPGQNYGYTF,TGTGCCAGCAGCCTTTCAAACCCGGGACAGAACTATGGCTACACCTTC
-,15,TRBD1,TRBJ2-2,TRBV19,CASRHDRGPSGELFF,TGTGCCAGTAGGCACGACAGGGGTCCGTCCGGGGAGCTGTTTTTT
many,16,-,TRBJ1-2,TRBV2,CASSEGAWDASYGYTF,TGTGCCAGCAGTGAGGGGGCCTGGGACGCAAGTTATGGCTACACCTTC
-,19,TRBD2,TRBJ2-2,TRBV27,CASRLEGLAGGLWAGELFF,TGTGCCAGCAGGCTGGAAGGACTAGCGGGGGGGCTCTGGGCCGGGGAGCTGTTTTTT
many,14,-,TRBJ1-1,TRBV5-1,CASKLAGTNTEAFF,TGCGCCAGCAAATTGGCAGGGACAAACACTGAAGCTTTCTTT
-,15,TRBD2,TRBJ2-5,TRBV10-3,CAISESAGGYETQYF,TGTGCCATCAGTGAGTCAGCGGGGGGGTATGAGACCCAGTACTTC
many,16,TRBD1,TRBJ2-2,TRBV4-1,CASSLPTGADTGELFF,TGCGCCAGCAGCCTCCCGACAGGGGCGGACACCGGGGAGCTGTTTTTT
-,11,-,TRBJ2-3,TRBV19,CASSTKYTQYF,TGTGCCAGTAGTACAAAATATACGCAGTATTTT
many,16,-,TRBJ1-1,TRBV6-2/TRBV6-3,CASSYLGWGENTEAFF,TGTGCCAGCAGTTACTTGGGGTGGGGAGAGAACACTGAAGCTTTCTTT
many,14,TRBD1,TRBJ1-6,TRBV20-1,CSAARQGGNSPLHF,TGCAGTGCTGCGCGACAGGGTGGTAATTCACCCCTCCACTTT
many,11,-,TRBJ1-5,TRBV27,CASGVRQPQHF,TGTGCCAGTGGCGTCCGGCAGCCCCAGCATTTT
-,18,TRBD1,TRBJ1-4,TRBV19,CASNLKGQGLISGEKPFF,TGTGCCAGTAATCTGAAGGGACAGGGGCTTATCAGTGGTGAAAAACCGTTTTTT